One and the same sample provided the 4 T cell receptor beta chains below, sequenced in a study of monozygotic twins with inflammatory bowel disease (dated by TCRdb to between 2017 and 2020). Receptors were amplified or captured by 5' RACE. Instrument on record: Illumina HiSeq 2500. The reads, reprocessed by TCRdb, yield one row per CDR3 protein sequence and no DNA. The sample's table lists a count of more than 100,000 distinct CDR3 sequences. The top ten constitute approximately 2% of the sample. The sequenced sample was blood. The receptors here all came from a human donor with ulcerative colitis or Crohn's disease, or a healthy co-twin of an affected twin (not recorded which).

V usage is TRBV5-6 and J usage is TRBJ1-2; the D call of TRBD1 rests on TCRdb alone, since no DNA is present to check it. Germline V gives CDR1 SGHDT, CDR2 YYEEEE. The CDR3 is 16 amino acids. The CDR3 spells CASSLPTRGANYGYTF. Looking up the rest from reference TRBV5-6 and TRBJ1-2 gives the full variable domain: DAGVTQSPTHLIKTRGQQVTLRCSPKSGHDTVSWYQQALGQGPQFIFQYYEEEERQRGNFPDRFSGHQFPNYSSELNVNALLLGDSALYLCASSLPTRGANYGYTFGSGTRLTVV.

V usage is TRBV9 and J usage is TRBJ1-6; there is no DNA to check the TCRdb D call of TRBD1. Germline V gene lookup returns CDR1 SGDLS and CDR2 YYNGEE. The CDR3 is made up of 16 amino acids. The CDR3 region is CASSPRTGEINSPLHF.

This rearrangement joins TRBV20-1 to TRBJ2-3; TCRdb lists TRBD1, though no DNA is available to test this call. Germline CDR1 reads DFQATT; CDR2 reads SNEGSKA (reference sequence). The CDR3 loop spans 16 amino acids. The CDR3: CSARDWGGWGTDTQYF.

The V gene is TRBV14, the J gene TRBJ1-4; TCRdb selects TRBD1, and the lack of DNA leaves this call unchecked. CDR3 size: 13 residues. CDR1 and CDR2 (germline): SGHDN, FVKESK. CDR3 sequence: CASSTDRGSKLFF.